This T cell receptor (beta chain) was recorded in a study of persistence of HIV-infected CD4 T cells. Whole-study findings and limits: Compared with CD3/CD28-stimulated cells, CMV- and Gag-responding cells showed lower TCRbeta richness.

Worth noting for this clone: Its antigen remains unidentified.

This was the immunoSEQ version 4 assay in survey mode. TCRdb's table, derived via immunoSEQ multiplex PCR, lists solely in-frame clones and lacks some. The table includes roughly 32,000 clones, roughly 82% detected once. Overlapping HIV-1 Gag 15-mer peptides at approximately 0.96 ug per peptide per mL were used. Memory cells lacking CD40L and CD69 with high CD45RO were sorted. Inclusion required CMV-positive serology and CD4+ counts above 400 cells/uL. V lost 8 bases, J lost 3 bases, and 20 bases lay in between. CDR1 is LNHDA and CDR2 is SQIVND in the germline V gene (reference sequence). The CDR3 is 15 residues long.

The sequence came from an adult woman with HIV who was CMV-seropositive. This material consisted of CD4+ T cells sorted from PBMCs after 18-hour stimulation, taken from a patient who received antiretroviral therapy. The chain recombines TRBV19 with TRBJ2-7; the D gene is possibly TRBD1 (7 bases). CDR3: CASSPMEGADYEQYF. The CDR3 coding sequence is TGTGCCAGTTCCCCGATGGAGGGGGCCGACTACGAGCAGTACTTC.